These 2 T cell receptor beta chains came from one sample sequenced in a study of cytomegalovirus exposure and HLA in healthy donors. The study ran its PCR with 60 Vbeta and 13 Jbeta primers. Sequencing was performed with immunoSEQ multiplex PCR; in TCRdb, only in-frame clones are kept and a portion is missing. The data hold under 150,000 clones, with about 80% observed a single time. Sequencing was carried out using PBMCs. The source is a woman aged 45-65 years in good health and CMV-seronegative.

The chain combines TRBV27 with TRBJ2-1, with TRBD2 matching over 10 bases. Germline V gene data show CDR1 as MNHEY and CDR2 as SMNVEV (reference sequence). This CDR3 spans 14 amino acids. V gave up 3 bases and J gave up 7 bases; unmatched junction bases: 3. The CDR3 region is CASSLLAGANEQFF. CDR3 in DNA: TGTGCCAGCAGTTTGCTAGCGGGAGCAAATGAGCAGTTCTTC.

CDR3 amino acids: CASSLGQSGREKLFF. As DNA, the CDR3 is TGTGCCAGCAGTTTAGGGCAGTCCGGTCGCGAAAAACTGTTTTTT. The chain recombines TRBV28 with TRBJ1-4, with no clear D. V gave up 2 bases and J gave up 8 bases, with 15 bases separating them. Germline V CDR1 and CDR2: MDHEN, SYDVKM. The CDR3 length is 15 residues.